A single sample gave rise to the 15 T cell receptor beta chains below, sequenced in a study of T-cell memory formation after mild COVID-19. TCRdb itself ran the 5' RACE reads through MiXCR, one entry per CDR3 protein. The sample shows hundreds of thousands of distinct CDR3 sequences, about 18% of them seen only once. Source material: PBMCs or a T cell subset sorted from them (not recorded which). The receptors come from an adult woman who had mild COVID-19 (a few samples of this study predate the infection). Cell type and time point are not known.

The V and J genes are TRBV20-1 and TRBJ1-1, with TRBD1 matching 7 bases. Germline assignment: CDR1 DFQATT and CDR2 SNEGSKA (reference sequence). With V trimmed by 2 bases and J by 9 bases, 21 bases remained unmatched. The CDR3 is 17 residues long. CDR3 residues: CSARFPSYTGAAVKAFF. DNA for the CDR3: TGCAGTGCTAGATTTCCCTCATATACAGGGGCAGCCGTCAAAGCTTTCTTT.

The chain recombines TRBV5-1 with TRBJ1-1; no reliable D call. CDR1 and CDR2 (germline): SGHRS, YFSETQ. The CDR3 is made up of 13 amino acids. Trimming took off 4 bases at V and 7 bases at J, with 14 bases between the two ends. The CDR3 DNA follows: TGCGCCAGCAGCCCAGTAACCTTCGGTGAAGCTTTCTTT. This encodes CASSPVTFGEAFF.

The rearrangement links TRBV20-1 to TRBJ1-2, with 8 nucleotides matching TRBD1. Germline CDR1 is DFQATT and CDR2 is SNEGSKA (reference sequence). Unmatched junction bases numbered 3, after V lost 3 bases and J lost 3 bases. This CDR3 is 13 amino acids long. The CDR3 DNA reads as TGCAGTGCTAGGACAGGGGATTACTATGGCTACACCTTC. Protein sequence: CSARTGDYYGYTF.

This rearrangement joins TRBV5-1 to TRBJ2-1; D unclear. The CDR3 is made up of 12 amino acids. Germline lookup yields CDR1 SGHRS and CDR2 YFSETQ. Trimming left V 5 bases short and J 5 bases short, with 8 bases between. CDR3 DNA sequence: TGCGCCAGCAGTTCTTGGGACAATGAGCAGTTCTTC. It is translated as CASSSWDNEQFF. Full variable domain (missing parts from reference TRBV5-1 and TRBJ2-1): KAGVTQTPRYLIKTRGQQVTLSCSPISGHRSVSWYQQTPGQGLQFLFEYFSETQRNKGNFPGRFSGRQFSNSRSEMNVSTLELGDSALYLCASSSWDNEQFFGPGTRLTVL.

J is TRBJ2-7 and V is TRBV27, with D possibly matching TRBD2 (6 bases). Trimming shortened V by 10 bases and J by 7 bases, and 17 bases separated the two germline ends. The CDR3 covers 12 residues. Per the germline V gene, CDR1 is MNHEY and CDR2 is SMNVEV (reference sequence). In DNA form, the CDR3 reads TGTGCCACCCTGAATGGTGGAGGGGAGCAGTACTTC. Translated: CATLNGGGEQYF.

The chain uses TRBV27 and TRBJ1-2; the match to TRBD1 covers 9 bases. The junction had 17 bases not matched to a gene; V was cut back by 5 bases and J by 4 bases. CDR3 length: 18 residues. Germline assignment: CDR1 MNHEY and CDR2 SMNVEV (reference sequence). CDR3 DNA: TGTGCCAGCAGTCCACTAGTTTACCAGGGACAGGGCGGCTATGGCTACACCTTC. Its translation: CASSPLVYQGQGGYGYTF.

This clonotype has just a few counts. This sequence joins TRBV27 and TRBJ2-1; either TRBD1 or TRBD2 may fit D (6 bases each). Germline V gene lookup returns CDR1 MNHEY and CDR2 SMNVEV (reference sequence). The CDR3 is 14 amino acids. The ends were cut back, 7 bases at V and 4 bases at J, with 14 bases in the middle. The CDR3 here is CASTLTGAYNEQFF. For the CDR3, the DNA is TGTGCCAGCACCCTGACGGGGGCATACAATGAGCAGTTCTTC.

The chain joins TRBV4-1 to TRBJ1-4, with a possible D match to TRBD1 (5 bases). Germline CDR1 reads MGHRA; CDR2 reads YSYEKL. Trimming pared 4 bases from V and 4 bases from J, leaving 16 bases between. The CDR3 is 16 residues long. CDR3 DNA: TGCGCCAGCAGCCCGAAGTACGGGACGGATAATGAAAAACTGTTTTTT. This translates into CASSPKYGTDNEKLFF.

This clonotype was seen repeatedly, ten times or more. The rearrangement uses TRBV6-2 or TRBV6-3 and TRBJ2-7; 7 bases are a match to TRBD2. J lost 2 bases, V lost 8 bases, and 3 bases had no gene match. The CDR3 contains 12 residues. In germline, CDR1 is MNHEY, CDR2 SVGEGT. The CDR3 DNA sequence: TGTGCCAGCTCAGGACTAGCCTACGAGCAGTACTTC. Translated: CASSGLAYEQYF.

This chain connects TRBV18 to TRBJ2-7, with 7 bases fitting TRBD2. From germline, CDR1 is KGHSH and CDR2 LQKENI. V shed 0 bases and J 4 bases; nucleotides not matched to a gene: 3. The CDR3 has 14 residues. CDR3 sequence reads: CASSPPMGGYEQYF. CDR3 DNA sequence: TGTGCCAGCTCACCACCTATGGGGGGGTACGAGCAGTACTTC. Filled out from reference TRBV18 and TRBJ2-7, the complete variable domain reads NAGVMQNPRHLVRRRGQEARLRCSPMKGHSHVYWYRQLPEEGLKFMVYLQKENIIDESGMPKERFSAEFPKEGPSILRIQQVVRGDSAAYFCASSPPMGGYEQYFGPGTRLTVT.

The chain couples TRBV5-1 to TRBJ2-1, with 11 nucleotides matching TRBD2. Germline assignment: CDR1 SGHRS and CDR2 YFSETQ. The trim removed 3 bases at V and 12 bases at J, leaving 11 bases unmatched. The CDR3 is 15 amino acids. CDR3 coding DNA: TGCGCCAGCAGCTCCCTAGCGGGAGGCTCGGAGGGGCAGTTCTTC. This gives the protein CASSSLAGGSEGQFF.

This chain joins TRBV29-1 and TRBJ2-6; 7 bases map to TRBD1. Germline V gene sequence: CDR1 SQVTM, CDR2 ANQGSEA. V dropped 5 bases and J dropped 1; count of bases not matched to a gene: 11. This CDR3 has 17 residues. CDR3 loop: CSVFDRERWSGANVLTF. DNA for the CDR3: TGCAGCGTTTTTGACAGGGAGCGTTGGTCTGGGGCCAACGTCCTGACTTTC.

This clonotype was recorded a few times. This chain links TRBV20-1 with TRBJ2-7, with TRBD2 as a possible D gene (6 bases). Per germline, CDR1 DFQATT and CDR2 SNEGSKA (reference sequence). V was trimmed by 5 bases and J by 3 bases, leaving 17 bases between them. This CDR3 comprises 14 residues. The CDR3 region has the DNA TGCAGTGCTCCCTATTCCGGGGGACTCTACGAGCAGTACTTC. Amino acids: CSAPYSGGLYEQYF.

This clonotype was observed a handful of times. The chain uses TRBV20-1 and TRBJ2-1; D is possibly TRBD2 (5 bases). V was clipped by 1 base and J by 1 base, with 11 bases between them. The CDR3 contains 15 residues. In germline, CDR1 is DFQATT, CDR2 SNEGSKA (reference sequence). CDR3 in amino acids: CSARVGSGSYNEQFF. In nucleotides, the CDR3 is TGCAGTGCTAGAGTCGGCAGCGGATCCTACAATGAGCAGTTCTTC.

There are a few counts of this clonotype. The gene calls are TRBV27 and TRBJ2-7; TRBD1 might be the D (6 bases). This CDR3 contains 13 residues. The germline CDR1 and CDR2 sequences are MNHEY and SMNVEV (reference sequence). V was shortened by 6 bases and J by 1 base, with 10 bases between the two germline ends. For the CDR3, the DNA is TGTGCCAGCAGCTCTGACAGGTCCTACGAGCAGTACTTC. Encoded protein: CASSSDRSYEQYF.